In this sample, the clone carrying this TCR beta chain turned up many times. The antigen is not known. The data stem from a study of CD8 T cells in ankylosing spondylitis. Whole-study findings and limits: There was reportedly significant enrichment of clones that were disease-linked in matched ankylosing spondylitis synovial fluid. Some of the motif variants had earlier been found in reactive arthritis patients' fluid and blood. Made up of 7 to 9 highly homologous variants, a TCR beta motif appeared characteristic of ankylosing spondylitis blood.

CDR3 length equals 14 residues. The J segment lost 10 bases and the V segment lost 1 base, leaving 4 bases of the junction unmatched. The germline V gene has CDR1 KGHSH and CDR2 LQKENI. Construction of TCR beta libraries was performed using quantitative 5'-RACE with molecular barcodes. Via MiXCR, TCRdb re-called the 5' RACE reads, giving one row per CDR3 protein. The table has some 71,000 distinct CDR3 sequences, approximately 5.3% seen once. The sequence was collected from a male donor with ankylosing spondylitis or in good health (not recorded which). The sample comprised blood, either unsorted or a sorted T cell fraction (not recorded which). V is TRBV18 and J is TRBJ2-1; 10 bases fit TRBD1. CDR3 protein: CASSPRQGAREQFF. The DNA of the CDR3 is TGTGCCAGCTCACCACGACAGGGGGCAAGGGAGCAGTTCTTC.